Listed below are T cell receptor beta chains from one sample, sequenced in a study of identical twins. Each CDR3 protein gets one entry after TCRdb re-called the 5' RACE reads with MiXCR. The data show under 250,000 distinct CDR3 sequences, around a tenth seen once. Sequenced: memory (CD45RO+) T cells sorted from blood. Source of these receptors: a woman aged 18-30 years in good health. Both conserved end residues are part of each CDR3. D genes are given only for firm matches. Size is omitted from some rows. Given values are once, few, many or a class for expanded clones.

CDR3	DNA	V	length	D	J	size
CASTSSGTGYGYTF	TGTGCCAGCACCTCGTCCGGGACAGGGTATGGCTACACCTTC	TRBV6-2/TRBV6-3	14	TRBD1	TRBJ1-2	many
CSAIAGASGETQYF	TGCAGTGCTATAGCGGGAGCATCGGGAGAGACCCAGTACTTC	TRBV20-1	14	TRBD2	TRBJ2-5	NA
CTFITPPPLTGRQETQYF	TGTACCTTCATCACACCACCCCCCTTGACAGGGAGGCAAGAGACCCAGTACTTC	TRBV2	18	NA	TRBJ2-5	NA
CSAREGSGANVLTF	TGCAGTGCTAGGGAGGGCTCTGGGGCCAACGTCCTGACTTTC	TRBV20-1	14	NA	TRBJ2-6	few
CASRMGQVATELFF	TGTGCCAGCAGGATGGGACAAGTAGCCACAGAGCTGTTTTTT	TRBV6-1	14	NA	TRBJ2-2	NA
CSVEDRTTGTNYGYTF	TGCAGCGTTGAAGATCGGACCACGGGGACTAACTATGGCTACACCTTC	TRBV29-1	16	NA	TRBJ1-2	many
CAISEGGSREKLFF	TGTGCCATCAGTGAGGGGGGATCCCGCGAAAAACTGTTTTTT	TRBV10-3	14	NA	TRBJ1-4	NA
CASSSGQGFSGANVLTF	TGTGCCAGCAGCTCCGGCCAGGGTTTCTCTGGGGCCAACGTCCTGACTTTC	TRBV7-9	17	NA	TRBJ2-6	many
CASSPDRATDTQYF	TGTGCCAGCAGTCCCGACAGGGCCACAGATACGCAGTATTTT	TRBV12-3/TRBV12-4	14	TRBD1	TRBJ2-3	NA
CASSLAPGGSNEQFF	TGCGCCAGCAGCTTGGCCCCGGGAGGGAGCAATGAGCAGTTCTTC	TRBV5-1	15	TRBD2	TRBJ2-1	many
CAWSVKAAYNEQFF	TGTGCCTGGAGTGTAAAGGCAGCCTACAATGAGCAGTTCTTC	TRBV30	14	NA	TRBJ2-1	few
CASSSREGQPQHF	TGTGCCAGCAGTTCCCGGGAAGGACAGCCCCAGCATTTT	TRBV27	13	NA	TRBJ1-5	few
CASSFLGLPGSYEQYF	TGCGCCAGCAGCTTCCTTGGCCTTCCGGGCTCCTACGAGCAGTACTTC	TRBV5-1	16	NA	TRBJ2-7	few
CASSLGTSEQFF	TGTGCCAGCAGCTTAGGCACATCTGAGCAGTTCTTC	TRBV7-6	12	NA	TRBJ2-1	NA
CASSLDGGAPLQETQYF	TGTGCCAGCAGCTTAGACGGGGGGGCCCCACTTCAAGAGACCCAGTACTTC	TRBV11-2	17	TRBD2	TRBJ2-5	few
CASSQGGQANYGYTF	TGTGCCAGCAGCCAAGGGGGGCAGGCTAACTATGGCTACACCTTC	TRBV4-2	15	NA	TRBJ1-2	few
CSSTGGNGYTF	TGCAGTTCAACAGGGGGCAATGGCTACACCTTC	TRBV20-1	11	TRBD1	TRBJ1-2	few
CATSRGRLEEQFF	TGTGCCACCAGCAGAGGGCGATTGGAGGAGCAGTTCTTC	TRBV15	13	NA	TRBJ2-1	few
CASSPRVANEQYF	TGTGCCAGTAGCCCTAGGGTCGCCAACGAGCAGTACTTC	TRBV19	13	NA	TRBJ2-7	NA
CASSFSGFNEQYF	TGTGCCAGCAGTTTCTCAGGGTTCAACGAGCAGTACTTC	TRBV12-3/TRBV12-4	13	NA	TRBJ2-7	few
CASKGQGADTQYF	TGTGCCAGTAAGGGACAGGGAGCAGATACGCAGTATTTT	TRBV19	13	TRBD1	TRBJ2-3	few
CASSWGRSNTEAFF	TGTGCCAGCAGCTGGGGACGGTCGAACACTGAAGCTTTCTTT	TRBV7-2	14	NA	TRBJ1-1	few
CASSSGLGTEQYF	TGTGCCAGCAGCTCTGGGCTCGGGACCGAGCAGTACTTC	TRBV7-8	13	NA	TRBJ2-7	NA
CASSDRTSASYNEQFF	TGTGCCAGCAGCGACCGGACTAGCGCTTCCTACAATGAGCAGTTCTTC	TRBV21-1	16	NA	TRBJ2-1	NA
CAWSVRTGETQYF	TGTGCCTGGAGTGTACGTACGGGGGAGACCCAGTACTTC	TRBV30	13	NA	TRBJ2-5	few
CASSLRTAEVNNEQFF	TGCGCCAGCAGCCTCCGGACTGCCGAGGTAAACAATGAGCAGTTCTTC	TRBV4-1	16	NA	TRBJ2-1	many
CATRAEAGEIYEQYF	TGTGCCACCAGGGCTGAAGCGGGAGAAATCTACGAGCAGTACTTC	TRBV6-1	15	TRBD2	TRBJ2-7	NA
CASRQGRGTYEQYF	TGTGCCAGCCGCCAAGGGCGGGGGACCTACGAGCAGTACTTC	TRBV6-1	14	TRBD2	TRBJ2-7	many
CASSLGTSGSAEQFF	TGTGCCAGCAGCCTCGGGACTAGCGGGAGTGCTGAGCAGTTCTTC	TRBV3-1	15	TRBD2	TRBJ2-1	NA
CASSRQDTQYF	TGTGCCAGCAGTCGGCAAGATACGCAGTATTTT	TRBV2	11	NA	TRBJ2-3	few
CASSQAGAGSDTQYF	TGTGCCAGCAGCCAAGCAGGGGCGGGTTCAGATACGCAGTATTTT	TRBV3-1	15	NA	TRBJ2-3	few
CASSQVLDGYEQYF	TGCGCCAGCAGCCAAGTTCTGGACGGCTACGAGCAGTACTTC	TRBV4-3	14	NA	TRBJ2-7	many
CASSSAPGTGNYGYTF	TGTGCCAGCAGTTCCGCCCCCGGGACAGGGAACTATGGCTACACCTTC	TRBV6-5	16	TRBD1	TRBJ1-2	NA
CAISDSTSYEQYF	TGTGCCATCAGTGACAGCACTTCCTACGAGCAGTACTTC	TRBV10-3	13	NA	TRBJ2-7	NA
CASSKGEAQYF	TGTGCCAGCTCAAAAGGAGAGGCGCAGTATTTT	TRBV12-3/TRBV12-4	11	NA	TRBJ2-3	NA
CASSPLAGGQGAKNIQYF	TGTGCCAGCAGCCCTTTAGCGGGGGGGCAAGGAGCCAAAAACATTCAGTACTTC	TRBV9	18	TRBD2	TRBJ2-4	few
CASSLNTGELFF	TGTGCCAGCAGTCTCAACACCGGGGAGCTGTTTTTT	TRBV7-9	12	NA	TRBJ2-2	many
CASSFLGGGSSPDEQFF	TGCGCCAGCAGCTTTTTGGGTGGCGGGAGCTCACCCGATGAGCAGTTCTTC	TRBV5-1	17	TRBD2	TRBJ2-1	NA